The 14 T cell receptor beta chains in this list originate from one sample, sequenced in a study of blood T cell repertoires in COVID-19 (dated by TCRdb to about 2020). Library generation was performed with the immunoSEQ multiplex PCR assay. TCRdb provides this immuneACCESS table in a form limited to in-frame rearrangements. Some clones are lacking; in checked studies, under half of them reflect an unresolved V gene, and why the rest are absent is not known. Counted in this sample were 150,000 to 200,000 clones; over 75% of them appeared once. The ten top clones hold about 0.8% of the sample. Sample: PBMCs or T cells enriched from blood (not recorded which). These receptors came from a woman younger than 35 who had recovered from COVID-19.

V and J are TRBV7-9 and TRBJ2-2; TRBD2 might be the D (6 bases). The V end was cut by 5 bases, the J end by 4 bases, with 11 bases between. In germline, CDR1 is SEHNR, CDR2 FQNEAQ (reference sequence). CDR3 length: 14 residues. The CDR3 bases are TGTGCCAGCAGCCCCCGGGGGAGCACCGGGGAGCTGTTTTTT. It is translated as CASSPRGSTGELFF. The whole variable domain, remainder taken from reference TRBV7-9 and TRBJ2-2, is DTGVSQNPRHKITKRGQNVTFRCDPISEHNRLYWYRQTLGQGPEFLTYFQNEAQLEKSRLLSDRFSAERPKGSFSTLEIQRTEQGDSAMYLCASSPRGSTGELFFGEGSRLTVL.

The rearrangement uses TRBV9 and TRBJ2-5, with D possibly matching TRBD2 (6 bases). The germline CDR1 and CDR2 sequences are SGDLS and YYNGEE. V was trimmed by 3 bases and J by 6 bases, leaving 12 bases between them. The CDR3 spans 13 residues. CDR3 bases: TGTGCCAGCAGCGAAGGGAGCGGGCAGACCCAGTACTTC. It is translated as CASSEGSGQTQYF.

This clone occurred a few times. The chain has TRBV11-2 and TRBJ2-1, with TRBD2 matching 13 bases. In germline, CDR1 is SGHAT, CDR2 FQNNGV. There are 16 residues in the CDR3. V shed 4 bases and J 3 bases; nucleotides not matched to a gene: 3. The CDR3 region is CASSSRLAGGYNEQFF. The DNA of the CDR3 is TGTGCCAGCAGCTCCCGACTAGCGGGAGGCTACAATGAGCAGTTCTTC.

The chain recombines TRBV6-5 with TRBJ2-3; D may be TRBD1 (7 bases). The CDR3 runs 13 residues. The V gene's germline CDR1 is MNHEY and CDR2 SVGAGI. The germline V and J ends were trimmed by 10 bases and 3 bases, with 14 bases remaining between them. The CDR3 spells CATGRGRTDTQYF. CDR3 DNA sequence: TGTGCCACCGGCAGGGGGAGGACAGATACGCAGTATTTT.

The chain has TRBV24-1 and TRBJ1-6, with a weak D call TRBD1 (6 bases). The CDR3 sequence is 13 residues long. Germline CDR1 reads KGHDR; CDR2 reads SFDVKD. Trimming stripped 3 bases from V and 9 bases from J, with 8 bases between. For the CDR3, the DNA is TGTGCCACCAGTGATGGACAGTTTTCACCCCTCCACTTT. This encodes CATSDGQFSPLHF.

This chain joins TRBV28 and TRBJ2-5; 7 nucleotides line up with TRBD1. In germline, CDR1 is MDHEN, CDR2 SYDVKM. The CDR3 extends over 13 amino acids. Germline trimming cut 9 bases from V and 0 bases from J; bases unmatched to any gene: 4. This chain's CDR3 is CASGQEDQETQYF. DNA of the CDR3: TGTGCCAGTGGACAGGAAGACCAAGAGACCCAGTACTTC.

This rearrangement joins TRBV27 to TRBJ2-6; the match to TRBD1 covers 10 bases. The CDR3 contains 17 residues. Germline values: CDR1 MNHEY, CDR2 SMNVEV (reference sequence). The J segment lost 3 bases and the V segment lost 4 bases, leaving 6 bases of the junction unmatched. The CDR3 loop reads CASSSRQGAHGANVLTF. The CDR3 nucleotides read TGTGCCAGCAGTTCTAGACAGGGGGCGCATGGGGCCAACGTCCTGACTTTC.

J is TRBJ2-1 and V is TRBV19, with 11 bases aligning to TRBD2. The CDR3 covers 15 residues. Germline CDR1 is LNHDA and CDR2 is SQIVND (reference sequence). The J segment lost 6 bases and the V segment lost 10 bases, leaving 11 bases of the junction unmatched. The CDR3 loop is CATRTTSGSFNEQFF. In DNA, the CDR3 is TGTGCCACCAGGACAACTAGCGGGAGTTTCAATGAGCAGTTCTTC.

The rearrangement uses TRBV2 and TRBJ2-5; possible D gene TRBD1, 6 bases. The CDR3 loop spans 13 amino acids. Trimming removed 3 bases at V and 5 bases at J, with 10 bases between. CDR1 and CDR2 (germline): SNHLY, FYNNEI. The CDR3 region has the DNA TGTGCCAGCAGTGACAGGGGATGGGAGACCCAGTACTTC. Residues: CASSDRGWETQYF.

V is TRBV30 and J is TRBJ2-5; 14 positions match TRBD2. Germline V gene data show CDR1 as GTSNPN and CDR2 as SVGIG (reference sequence). The CDR3 is made up of 17 amino acids. Germline trimming cut 4 bases from V and 0 bases from J; bases unmatched to any gene: 7. CDR3 sequence: CAWTGTSGSHYQETQYF. The CDR3 DNA reads as TGTGCCTGGACGGGGACTAGCGGGAGCCACTACCAAGAGACCCAGTACTTC.

V and J are TRBV9 and TRBJ2-2; D might be TRBD2 (5 bases). V shed 3 bases and J shed 3 bases, with 9 bases lying between them. Germline-derived CDR1 and CDR2 are SGDLS and YYNGEE. The CDR3 has 14 amino acids. The CDR3, as DNA: TGTGCCAGCAGCGCCACTAGTTACACCGGGGAGCTGTTTTTT. Protein product: CASSATSYTGELFF.

The chain joins TRBV30 to TRBJ2-3, with 7 bases fitting TRBD1. The CDR3 is 15 amino acids. Per the germline V gene, CDR1 is GTSNPN and CDR2 is SVGIG (reference sequence). After removal of 5 bases from V and 1 base from J, the junction contained 9 bases not matched to a gene. The CDR3 here is CAWQPTGTRTDTQYF. CDR3 nucleotides: TGTGCCTGGCAGCCGACAGGGACACGCACAGATACGCAGTATTTT.

The rearrangement uses TRBV9 and TRBJ1-3, with 7 bases fitting TRBD1. CDR3 length: 17 residues. Germline V gives CDR1 SGDLS, CDR2 YYNGEE. V dropped 3 bases and J dropped 0; count of bases not matched to a gene: 9. The CDR3 spells CASSAHDRANSGNTIYF. In DNA, the CDR3 is TGTGCCAGCAGCGCACACGACAGGGCCAACTCTGGAAACACCATATATTTT.

The chain combines TRBV9 with TRBJ1-6, with D unresolved. Trimming removed 3 bases at V and 7 bases at J, with 20 bases between. The germline CDR1 and CDR2 sequences are SGDLS and YYNGEE. The CDR3 contains 17 residues. CDR3: CASSGPGAISQNSPLHF. Written as DNA, the CDR3 is TGTGCCAGCAGCGGACCGGGAGCCATAAGTCAGAATTCACCCCTCCACTTT. Drawing the rest from reference TRBV9 and TRBJ1-6, the complete variable domain is DSGVTQTPKHLITATGQRVTLRCSPRSGDLSVYWYQQSLDQGLQFLIQYYNGEERAKGNILERFSAQQFPDLHSELNLSSLELGDSALYFCASSGPGAISQNSPLHFGNGTRLTVT.